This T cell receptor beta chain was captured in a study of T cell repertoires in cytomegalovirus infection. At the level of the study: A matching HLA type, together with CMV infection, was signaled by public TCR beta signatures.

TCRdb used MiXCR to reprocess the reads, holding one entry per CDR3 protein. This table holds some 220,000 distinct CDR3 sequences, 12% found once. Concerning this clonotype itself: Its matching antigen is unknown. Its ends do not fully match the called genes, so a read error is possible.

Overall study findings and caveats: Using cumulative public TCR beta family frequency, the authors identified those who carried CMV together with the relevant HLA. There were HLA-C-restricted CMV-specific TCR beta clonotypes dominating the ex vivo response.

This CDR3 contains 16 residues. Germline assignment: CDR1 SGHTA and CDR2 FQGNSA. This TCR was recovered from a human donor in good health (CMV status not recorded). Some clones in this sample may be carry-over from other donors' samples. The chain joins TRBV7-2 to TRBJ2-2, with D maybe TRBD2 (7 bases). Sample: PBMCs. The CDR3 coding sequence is TGTGCCAGCAGCTGGGGGGCGGGAGAAGGCACCGGGGTGCTGTTTTTT. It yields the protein CASSWGAGEGTGVLFF. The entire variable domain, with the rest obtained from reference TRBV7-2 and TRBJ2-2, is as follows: GAGVSQSPSNKVTEKGKDVELRCDPISGHTALYWYRQSLGQGLEFLIYFQGNSAPDKSGLPSDRFSAERTGGSVSTLTIQRTQQEDSAVYLCASSWGAGEGTGVLFFGEGSRLTVL.